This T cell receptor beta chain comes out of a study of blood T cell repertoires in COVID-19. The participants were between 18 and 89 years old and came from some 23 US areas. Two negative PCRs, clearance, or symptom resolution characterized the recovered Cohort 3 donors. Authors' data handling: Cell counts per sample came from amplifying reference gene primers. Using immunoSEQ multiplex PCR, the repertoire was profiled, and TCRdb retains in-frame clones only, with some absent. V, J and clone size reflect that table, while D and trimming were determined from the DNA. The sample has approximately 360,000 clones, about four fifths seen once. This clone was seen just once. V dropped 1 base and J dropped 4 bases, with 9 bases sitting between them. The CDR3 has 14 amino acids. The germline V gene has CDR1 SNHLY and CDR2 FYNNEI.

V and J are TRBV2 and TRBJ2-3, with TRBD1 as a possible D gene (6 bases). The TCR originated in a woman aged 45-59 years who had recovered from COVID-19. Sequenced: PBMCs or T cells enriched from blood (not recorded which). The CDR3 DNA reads TGTGCCAGCAGTGAAGACAGGGTCCCAGATACGCAGTATTTT. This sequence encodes CASSEDRVPDTQYF.